This entry is about one TCR beta chain. This record belongs to a study of Ad26.COV2.S vaccination and SARS-CoV-2 variants. The data were produced by immunoSEQ multiplex PCR, yet TCRdb's version contains in-frame clones alone and is incomplete. The sample lists 500,000 or so clones, approximately 90% occurring once. V lost 2 bases to trimming and J lost 3 bases, with 8 bases between them. Germline V gene lookup returns CDR1 SGHRS and CDR2 YFSETQ. The CDR3 loop spans 13 amino acids. Treatment: roughly 19 received Ad26.COV2.S at low or high dose, single or two shots; several received placebo; per-sample allocation not given. The samples were gathered on day 63 after the first injection of vaccine or placebo.

The V call is TRBV5-1, the J call TRBJ2-5; tentatively, D is TRBD1 (5 bases). Sequencing was performed on peripheral blood, taken in a trial of Ad26.COV2.S vaccine versus placebo. The sequence derives from a person aged 18-65 years who received the Ad26.COV2.S COVID-19 vaccine or a placebo. CDR3 sequence reads: CASSFTGEETQYF. In DNA form, the CDR3 reads TGCGCCAGCAGCTTTACAGGTGAAGAGACCCAGTACTTC.